The 2 T cell receptor beta chains presented below share a single source sample, sequenced in a study of T cells and Merkel cell carcinoma outcomes. Clones were sequenced by immunoSEQ multiplex PCR, and TCRdb holds only the in-frame ones, with some missing. The table records roughly 4,800 clones, around 83% of them present only once. Sequenced input: tumor tissue from Merkel cell carcinoma. The source of these receptors is a human donor with Merkel cell carcinoma.

This chain links TRBV15 with TRBJ1-2; weak D call: TRBD1 (5 bases). Looked up from germline, CDR1 is LNHNV and CDR2 is YYDKDF (reference sequence). This CDR3 has 14 amino acids. The ends were cut back, 4 bases at V and 4 bases at J, with 13 bases in the middle. As DNA, the CDR3 is TGTGCCACCAGCACGGGCCGGGGGACCTATGGCTACACCTTC. As protein: CATSTGRGTYGYTF. Using reference TRBV15 and TRBJ1-2 for the parts outside the CDR3, the full variable domain is DAMVIQNPRYQVTQFGKPVTLSCSQTLNHNVMYWYQQKSSQAPKLLFHYYDKDFNNEADTPDNFQSRRPNTSFCFLDIRSPGLGDTAMYLCATSTGRGTYGYTFGSGTRLTVV.

This chain connects TRBV28 to TRBJ1-5; D is ambiguous. There are 13 residues in the CDR3. V was shortened by 9 bases and J by 6 bases, with 15 bases between the two germline ends. Germline V gives CDR1 MDHEN, CDR2 SYDVKM. In nucleotides, the CDR3 is TGTGCCAGTAGAGGCGATGAGGCTCAGCCCCAGCATTTT. Amino acids: CASRGDEAQPQHF.